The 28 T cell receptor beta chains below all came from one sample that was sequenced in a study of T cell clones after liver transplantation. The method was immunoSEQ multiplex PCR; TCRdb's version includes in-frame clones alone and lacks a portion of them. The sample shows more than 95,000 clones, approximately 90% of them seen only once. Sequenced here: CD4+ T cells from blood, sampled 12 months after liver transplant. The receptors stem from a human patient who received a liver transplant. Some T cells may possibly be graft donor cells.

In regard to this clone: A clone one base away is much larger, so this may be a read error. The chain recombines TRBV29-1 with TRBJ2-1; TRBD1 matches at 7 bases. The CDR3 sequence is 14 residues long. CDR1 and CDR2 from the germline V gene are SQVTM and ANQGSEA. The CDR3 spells CSVVPGQDHNKQFF. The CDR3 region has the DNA TGCAGCGTTGTGCCCGGACAGGACCACAATAAGCAGTTCTTC.

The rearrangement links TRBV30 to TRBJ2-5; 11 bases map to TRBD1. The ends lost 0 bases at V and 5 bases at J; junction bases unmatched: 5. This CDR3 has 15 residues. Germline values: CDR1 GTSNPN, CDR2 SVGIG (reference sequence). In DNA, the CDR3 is TGTGCCTGGAGTGTTCGGACAGGGGGCGTTGAGACCCAGTACTTC. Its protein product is CAWSVRTGGVETQYF.

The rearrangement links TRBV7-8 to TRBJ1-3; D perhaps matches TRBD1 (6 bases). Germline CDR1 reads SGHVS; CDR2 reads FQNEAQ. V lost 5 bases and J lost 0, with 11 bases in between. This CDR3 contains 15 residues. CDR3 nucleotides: TGTGCCAGCAGCCAGGACAGAAACTCTGGAAACACCATATATTTT. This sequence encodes CASSQDRNSGNTIYF.

The CDR3 DNA follows: TGTGCCAGCAGCTTCACCGGGACAGTGGTCACTGAAGCTTTCTTT. Translated, it gives CASSFTGTVVTEAFF. V is TRBV7-2 and J is TRBJ1-1; 7 positions agree with TRBD1. CDR3 length: 15 amino acids. CDR1 and CDR2 (germline): SGHTA, FQGNSA. V shed 3 bases, J shed 4 bases, and the junction held 8 bases outside the gene matches.

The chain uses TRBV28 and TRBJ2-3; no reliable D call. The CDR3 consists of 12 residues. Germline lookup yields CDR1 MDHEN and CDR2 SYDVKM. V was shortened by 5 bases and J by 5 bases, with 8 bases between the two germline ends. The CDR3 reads CASSAVEDTQYF. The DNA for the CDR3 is TGTGCCAGCAGTGCAGTGGAAGATACGCAGTATTTT.

The CDR3 reads CASSRVLAGETYEQYF. DNA for the CDR3: TGCGCCAGCAGCCGGGTTTTAGCGGGAGAAACCTACGAGCAGTACTTC. The genes are TRBV5-1 and TRBJ2-7; 9 nucleotides align to TRBD2. CDR3 length equals 16 residues. V was pared by 4 bases and J by 2 bases, with 10 bases of the junction left unmatched. The germline V gene has CDR1 SGHRS and CDR2 YFSETQ. The full variable domain, with the rest looked up from reference TRBV5-1 and TRBJ2-7, is KAGVTQTPRYLIKTRGQQVTLSCSPISGHRSVSWYQQTPGQGLQFLFEYFSETQRNKGNFPGRFSGRQFSNSRSEMNVSTLELGDSALYLCASSRVLAGETYEQYFGPGTRLTVT.

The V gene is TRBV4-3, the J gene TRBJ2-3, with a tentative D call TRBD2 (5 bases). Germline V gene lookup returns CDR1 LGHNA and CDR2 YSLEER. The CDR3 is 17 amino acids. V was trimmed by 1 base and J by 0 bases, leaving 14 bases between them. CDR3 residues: CASSQVALGVSTDTQYF. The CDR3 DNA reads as TGCGCCAGCAGCCAAGTCGCACTAGGCGTTAGCACAGATACGCAGTATTTT.

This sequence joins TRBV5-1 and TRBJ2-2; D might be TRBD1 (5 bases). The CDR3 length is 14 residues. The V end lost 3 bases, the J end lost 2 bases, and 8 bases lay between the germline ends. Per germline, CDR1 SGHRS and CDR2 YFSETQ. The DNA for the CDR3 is TGCGCCAGCAGCTCGACAGCAAACACCGGGGAGCTGTTTTTT. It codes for CASSSTANTGELFF.

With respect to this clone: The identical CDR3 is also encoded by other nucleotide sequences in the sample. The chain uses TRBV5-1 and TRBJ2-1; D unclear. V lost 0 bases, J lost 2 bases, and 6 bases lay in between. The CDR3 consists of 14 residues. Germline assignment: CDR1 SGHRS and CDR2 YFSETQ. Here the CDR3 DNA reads TGCGCCAGCAGCTTGGGACCGACCTACAATGAGCAGTTCTTC. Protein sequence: CASSLGPTYNEQFF.

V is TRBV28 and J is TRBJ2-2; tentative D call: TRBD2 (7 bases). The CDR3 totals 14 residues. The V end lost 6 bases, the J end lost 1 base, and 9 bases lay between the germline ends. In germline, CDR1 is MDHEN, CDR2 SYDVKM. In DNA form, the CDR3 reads TGTGCCAGCAGAGCGGGACAGAACACCGGGGAGCTGTTTTTT. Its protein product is CASRAGQNTGELFF.

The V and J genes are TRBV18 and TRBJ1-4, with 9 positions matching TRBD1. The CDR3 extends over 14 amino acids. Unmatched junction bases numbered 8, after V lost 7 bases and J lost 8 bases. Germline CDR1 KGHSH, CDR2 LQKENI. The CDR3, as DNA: TGTGCCAGCTACACGGGACAGGGAGGAGAAAAACTGTTTTTT. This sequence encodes CASYTGQGGEKLFF. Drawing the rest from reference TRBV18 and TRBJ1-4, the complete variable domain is NAGVMQNPRHLVRRRGQEARLRCSPMKGHSHVYWYRQLPEEGLKFMVYLQKENIIDESGMPKERFSAEFPKEGPSILRIQQVVRGDSAAYFCASYTGQGGEKLFFGSGTQLSVL.

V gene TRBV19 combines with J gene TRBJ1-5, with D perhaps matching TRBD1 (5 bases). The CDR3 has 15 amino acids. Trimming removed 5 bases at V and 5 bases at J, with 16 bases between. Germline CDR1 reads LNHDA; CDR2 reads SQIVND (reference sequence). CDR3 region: CASSVQRGADQPQHF. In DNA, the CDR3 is TGTGCCAGTAGTGTGCAGAGGGGTGCTGATCAGCCCCAGCATTTT.

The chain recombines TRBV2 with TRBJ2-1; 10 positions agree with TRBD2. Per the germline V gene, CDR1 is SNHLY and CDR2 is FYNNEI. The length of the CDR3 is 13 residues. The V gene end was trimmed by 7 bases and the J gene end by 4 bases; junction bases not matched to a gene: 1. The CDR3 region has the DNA TGTGCCAGCACTAGCGGGGGTTACAATGAGCAGTTCTTC. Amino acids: CASTSGGYNEQFF.

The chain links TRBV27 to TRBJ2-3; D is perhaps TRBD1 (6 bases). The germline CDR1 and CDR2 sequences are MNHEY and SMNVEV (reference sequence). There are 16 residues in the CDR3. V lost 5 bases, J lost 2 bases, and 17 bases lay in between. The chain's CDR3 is CASSPIRGDYTDTQYF. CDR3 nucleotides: TGTGCCAGCAGTCCCATCAGGGGTGATTACACAGATACGCAGTATTTT.

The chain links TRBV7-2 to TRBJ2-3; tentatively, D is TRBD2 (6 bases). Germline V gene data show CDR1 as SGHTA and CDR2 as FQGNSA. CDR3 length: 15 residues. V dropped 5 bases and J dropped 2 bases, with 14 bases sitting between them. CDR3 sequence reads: CASSDLASYTDTQYF. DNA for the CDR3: TGTGCCAGCAGCGACCTAGCGAGTTACACAGATACGCAGTATTTT.

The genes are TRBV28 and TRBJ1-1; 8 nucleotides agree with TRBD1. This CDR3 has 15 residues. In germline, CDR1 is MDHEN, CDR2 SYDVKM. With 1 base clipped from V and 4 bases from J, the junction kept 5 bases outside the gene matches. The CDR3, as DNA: TGTGCCAGCAGTTTATCCGGACAGGGTGGCACTGAAGCTTTCTTT. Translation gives CASSLSGQGGTEAFF.

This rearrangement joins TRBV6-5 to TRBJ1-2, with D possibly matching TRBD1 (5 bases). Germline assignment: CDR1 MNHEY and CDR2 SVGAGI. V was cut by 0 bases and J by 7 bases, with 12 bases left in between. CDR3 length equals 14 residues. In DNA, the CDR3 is TGTGCCAGCAGTTACTCATCAGGGAGTGGTGGCTACACCTTC. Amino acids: CASSYSSGSGGYTF.

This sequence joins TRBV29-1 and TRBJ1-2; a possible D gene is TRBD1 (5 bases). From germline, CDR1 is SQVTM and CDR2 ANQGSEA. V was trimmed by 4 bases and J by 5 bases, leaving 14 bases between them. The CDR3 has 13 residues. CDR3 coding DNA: TGCAGCGTTGGCTTTGGGACTTCTTATGGCTACACCTTC. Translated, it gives CSVGFGTSYGYTF.

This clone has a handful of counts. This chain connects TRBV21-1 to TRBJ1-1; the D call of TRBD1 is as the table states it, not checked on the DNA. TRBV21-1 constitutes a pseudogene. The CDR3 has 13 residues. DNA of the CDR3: TGTGCCAGCACCGACAGGGTTGGTCTCTCAGCTTTCTTT. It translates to CASTDRVGLSAFF.

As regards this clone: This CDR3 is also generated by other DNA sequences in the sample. The CDR3 nucleotides read TGCGCCAGCAGCTTGCAAGGGACTTACGAGCAGTACTTC. This codes for CASSLQGTYEQYF. The chain couples TRBV5-1 to TRBJ2-7; D might be TRBD2 (6 bases). Germline CDR1 SGHRS, CDR2 YFSETQ. V lost 1 base, J lost 4 bases, and 9 bases lay in between. The CDR3 loop spans 13 amino acids. The whole variable domain, filled in from reference TRBV5-1 and TRBJ2-7, reads KAGVTQTPRYLIKTRGQQVTLSCSPISGHRSVSWYQQTPGQGLQFLFEYFSETQRNKGNFPGRFSGRQFSNSRSEMNVSTLELGDSALYLCASSLQGTYEQYFGPGTRLTVT.

CDR3 residues: CATGRESYEQYF. The CDR3 DNA reads as TGTGCCACCGGGAGGGAATCCTACGAGCAGTACTTC. The chain uses TRBV28 and TRBJ2-7; 8 bases align to TRBD2. V lost 10 bases and J lost 1; bases outside the gene matches: 3. The CDR3 has 12 amino acids. Germline V CDR1 and CDR2: MDHEN, SYDVKM.

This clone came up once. For the CDR3, the DNA is TGTGCCAGCAGTGGGGACAGGGTTTTTAATGAAAAACTGTTTTTT. Its translation: CASSGDRVFNEKLFF. The chain employs TRBV2 and TRBJ1-4; TRBD1 aligns across 9 bases. Germline CDR1 reads SNHLY; CDR2 reads FYNNEI. V lost 4 bases, J lost 4 bases, and 4 bases stayed unmatched. The CDR3 extends over 15 amino acids.

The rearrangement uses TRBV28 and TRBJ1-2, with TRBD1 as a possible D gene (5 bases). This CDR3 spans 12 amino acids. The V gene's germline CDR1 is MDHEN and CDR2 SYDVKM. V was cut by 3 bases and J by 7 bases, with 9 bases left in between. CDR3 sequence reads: CASSFGGSGYTF. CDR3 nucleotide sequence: TGTGCCAGCAGTTTTGGGGGTTCTGGCTACACCTTC.

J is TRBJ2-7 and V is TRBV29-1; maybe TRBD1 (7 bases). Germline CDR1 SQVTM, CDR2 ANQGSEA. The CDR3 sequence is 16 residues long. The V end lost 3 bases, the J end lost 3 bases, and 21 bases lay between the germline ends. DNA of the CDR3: TGCAGCGTTGACAATCCATTGACTAGGGGGCTCTACGAGCAGTACTTC. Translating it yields CSVDNPLTRGLYEQYF.

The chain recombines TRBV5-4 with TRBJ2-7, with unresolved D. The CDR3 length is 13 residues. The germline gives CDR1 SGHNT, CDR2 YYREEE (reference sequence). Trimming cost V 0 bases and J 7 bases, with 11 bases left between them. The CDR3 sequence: CASSLEQDREQYF. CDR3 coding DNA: TGTGCCAGCAGCTTGGAGCAAGATCGGGAGCAGTACTTC.

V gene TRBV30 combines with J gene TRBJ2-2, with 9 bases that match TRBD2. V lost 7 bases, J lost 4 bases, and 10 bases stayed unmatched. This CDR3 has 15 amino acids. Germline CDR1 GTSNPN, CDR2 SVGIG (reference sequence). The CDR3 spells CAYQGGGRATGELFF. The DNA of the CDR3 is TGTGCCTATCAAGGGGGCGGGAGGGCCACCGGGGAGCTGTTTTTT.

The DNA for the CDR3 is TGTGCCAGCCGGGGACAGGGGGGCACTGAAGCTTTCTTT. Its translation is CASRGQGGTEAFF. V is TRBV25-1 and J is TRBJ1-1; 11 bases fit TRBD1. J gave up 4 bases and V 8 bases, and 3 bases lay outside the gene matches. The CDR3 covers 13 residues. Germline assignment: CDR1 MGHDK and CDR2 SYGVNS.

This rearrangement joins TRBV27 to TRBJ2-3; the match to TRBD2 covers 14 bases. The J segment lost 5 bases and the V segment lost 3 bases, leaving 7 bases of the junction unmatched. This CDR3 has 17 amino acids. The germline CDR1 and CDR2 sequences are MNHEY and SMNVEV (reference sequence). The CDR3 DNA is TGTGCCAGCAGTTTCCTAGGGACTAGCGGGAGTAGAGATACGCAGTATTTT. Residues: CASSFLGTSGSRDTQYF.